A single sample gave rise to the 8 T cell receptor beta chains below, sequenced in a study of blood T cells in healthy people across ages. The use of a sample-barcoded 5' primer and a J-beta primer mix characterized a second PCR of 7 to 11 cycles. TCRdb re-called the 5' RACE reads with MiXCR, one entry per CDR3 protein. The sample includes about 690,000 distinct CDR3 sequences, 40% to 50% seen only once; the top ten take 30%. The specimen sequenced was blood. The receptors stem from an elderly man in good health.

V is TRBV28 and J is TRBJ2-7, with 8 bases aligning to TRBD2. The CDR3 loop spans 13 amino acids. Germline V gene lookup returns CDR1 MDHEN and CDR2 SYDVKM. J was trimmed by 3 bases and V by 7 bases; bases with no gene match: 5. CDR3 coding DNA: TGTGCCAGCACCCTACGGGGGGGCTACGAGCAGTACTTC. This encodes CASTLRGGYEQYF.

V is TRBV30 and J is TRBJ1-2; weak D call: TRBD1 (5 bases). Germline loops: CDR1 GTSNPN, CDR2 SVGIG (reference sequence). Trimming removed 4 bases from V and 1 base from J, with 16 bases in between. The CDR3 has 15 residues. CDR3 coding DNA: TGTGCCTGGACCCTACCCAGCAGGGTTAACTATGGCTACACCTTC. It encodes CAWTLPSRVNYGYTF.

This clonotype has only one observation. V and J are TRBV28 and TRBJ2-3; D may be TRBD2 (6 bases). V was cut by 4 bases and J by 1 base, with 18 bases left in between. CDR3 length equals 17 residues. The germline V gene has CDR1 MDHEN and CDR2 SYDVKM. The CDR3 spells CASSSRRASARTDTQYF. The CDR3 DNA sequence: TGTGCCAGCAGTTCCCGCCGGGCTAGCGCTCGCACAGATACGCAGTATTTT.

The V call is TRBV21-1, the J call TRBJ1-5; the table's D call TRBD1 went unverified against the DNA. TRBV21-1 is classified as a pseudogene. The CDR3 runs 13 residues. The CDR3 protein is CASSKGQVRPQHF. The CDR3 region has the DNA TGTGCCAGCAGCAAGGGGCAGGTCAGACCCCAGCATTTT.

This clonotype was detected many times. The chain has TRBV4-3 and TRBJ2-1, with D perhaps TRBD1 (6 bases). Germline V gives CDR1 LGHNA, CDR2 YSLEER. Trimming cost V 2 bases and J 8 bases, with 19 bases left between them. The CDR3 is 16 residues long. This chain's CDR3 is CASSQRVVGAADEQFF. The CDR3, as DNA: TGCGCCAGCAGCCAAAGGGTCGTGGGGGCCGCGGATGAGCAGTTCTTC.

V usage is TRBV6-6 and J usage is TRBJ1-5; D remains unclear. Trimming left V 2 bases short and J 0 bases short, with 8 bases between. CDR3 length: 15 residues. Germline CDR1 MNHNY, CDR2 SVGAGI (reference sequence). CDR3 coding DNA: TGTGCCAGCAGTTACGACGGAAATAGCAATCAGCCCCAGCATTTT. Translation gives CASSYDGNSNQPQHF.

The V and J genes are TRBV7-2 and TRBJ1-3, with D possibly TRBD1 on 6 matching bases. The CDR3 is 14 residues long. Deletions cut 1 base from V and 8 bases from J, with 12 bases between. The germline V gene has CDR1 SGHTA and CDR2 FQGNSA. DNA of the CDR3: TGTGCCAGCAGCTTAGGGGGGGCATGGGACACCATATATTTT. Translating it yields CASSLGGAWDTIYF.

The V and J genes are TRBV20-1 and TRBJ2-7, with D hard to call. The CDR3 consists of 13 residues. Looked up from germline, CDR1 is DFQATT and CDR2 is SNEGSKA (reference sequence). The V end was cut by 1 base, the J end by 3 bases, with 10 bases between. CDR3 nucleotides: TGCAGTGCTAGAGCCCTTAACTACTACGAGCAGTACTTC. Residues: CSARALNYYEQYF.